The present TCR beta chain was sequenced within a study of cytomegalovirus exposure and HLA in healthy donors. The study, taken as a whole, reports: Most TCR sequences were uncommon, yet certain public TCRs appeared in many donors. Sequences of the TCR beta chain were said to predict the HLA-A and HLA-B alleles of most subjects accurately.

Concerning this clone: Its antigen remains unknown.

Donors likely had unrecorded immune exposures despite being nominally healthy when sampled. PCR employed 60 Vbeta and 13 Jbeta primers. TCRdb's copy holds only in-frame clones and misses some; the assay was immunoSEQ multiplex PCR. In the table there are fewer than 200,000 clones, roughly 79% of which are singletons. Trimming removed 5 bases from V and 5 bases from J, with 15 bases in between. Germline CDR1 and CDR2: SGHTA and FQGNSA. The CDR3 contains 15 residues. J is TRBJ1-4 and V is TRBV7-2; possibly TRBD1 for D (6 bases). This TCR was sampled from a woman in her forties or fifties in good health and CMV-seropositive. The sample comprised PBMCs. CDR3 DNA: TGTGCCAGCAGCCCAAAGACAGGACCGAATGAAAAACTGTTTTTT. Its translation: CASSPKTGPNEKLFF.